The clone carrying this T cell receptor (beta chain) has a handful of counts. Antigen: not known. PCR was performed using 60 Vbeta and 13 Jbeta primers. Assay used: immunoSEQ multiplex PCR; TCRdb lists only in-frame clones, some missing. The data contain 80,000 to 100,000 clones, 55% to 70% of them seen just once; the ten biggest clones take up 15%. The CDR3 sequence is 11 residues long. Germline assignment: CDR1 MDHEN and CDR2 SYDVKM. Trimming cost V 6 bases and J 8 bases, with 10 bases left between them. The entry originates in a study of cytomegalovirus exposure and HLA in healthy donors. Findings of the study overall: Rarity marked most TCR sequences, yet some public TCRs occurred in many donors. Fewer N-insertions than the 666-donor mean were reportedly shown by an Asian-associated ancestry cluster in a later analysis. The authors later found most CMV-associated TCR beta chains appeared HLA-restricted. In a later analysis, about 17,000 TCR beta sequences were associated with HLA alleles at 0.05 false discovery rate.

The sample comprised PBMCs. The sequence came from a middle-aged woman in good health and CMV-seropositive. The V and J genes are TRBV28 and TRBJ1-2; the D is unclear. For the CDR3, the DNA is TGTGCCAGCAGAAAAGGGAGCGGCTACACCTTC. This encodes CASRKGSGYTF.